A single sample is the source of the 3 T cell receptor beta chains below, sequenced in a study of cytomegalovirus exposure and HLA in healthy donors. PCR employed 60 Vbeta and 13 Jbeta primers. TCRdb keeps only in-frame clones here, not all; method: immunoSEQ multiplex PCR. This sample has 200,000 to 250,000 clones, with 70% to 80% found just once. The sequencing sample was made of PBMCs. Receptors were obtained from a girl aged 2 to 10 in good health and CMV-seronegative.

V is TRBV19 and J is TRBJ1-5, with TRBD1 as a possible D gene (5 bases). V was trimmed by 5 bases and J by 2 bases, leaving 19 bases between them. The CDR3 loop spans 17 amino acids. The germline gives CDR1 LNHDA, CDR2 SQIVND (reference sequence). CDR3 region: CASSSERTGTGNQPQHF. The CDR3 bases are TGTGCCAGTAGTTCAGAAAGAACCGGGACTGGCAATCAGCCCCAGCATTTT.

J is TRBJ2-7 and V is TRBV5-4; 7 bases line up with TRBD2. Germline V gives CDR1 SGHNT, CDR2 YYREEE (reference sequence). The CDR3 sequence is 13 residues long. J was trimmed by 3 bases and V by 4 bases; bases with no gene match: 4. The DNA for the CDR3 is TGTGCCAGCAGCGGAAGGGAGGGCTACGAGCAGTACTTC. Its protein product is CASSGREGYEQYF.

The chain joins TRBV27 to TRBJ1-5; D not resolved. The CDR3 has 14 residues. Per germline, CDR1 MNHEY and CDR2 SMNVEV (reference sequence). Trimming left V 5 bases short and J 3 bases short, with 11 bases between. The CDR3 nucleotides are TGTGCCAGCAGTCCCTCCTTTCCCAATCAGCCCCAGCATTTT. Translating gives CASSPSFPNQPQHF.